A selection of T cell receptor beta chains follows, all from one sample in a study of technical replicates of blood from a handful of donors. Using immunoSEQ multiplex PCR, the repertoire was profiled, and TCRdb retains in-frame clones only, with some absent. The sample contains more than 75,000 clones, about 96% of which appear only once. Sequences were obtained from T cells isolated from PBMCs. Source of these receptors: a human donor in good health. The conserved cysteine and the conserved F or W are not part of the CDR3 here. The D gene is left open where the match is weak.

V	D	J	CDR3
TRBV19	NA	TRBJ2-1	ASSWSVQF
TRBV27	TRBD2	TRBJ2-7	ASSLGAGGGYEQY
TRBV5-6	NA	TRBJ2-5	ASSADSEETQY
TRBV15	NA	TRBJ2-3	ATSREGGSRLPSTDTQY
TRBV28	TRBD2	TRBJ2-1	ASTLALAVYNEQF
TRBV11-3	NA	TRBJ2-6	ASSLGGGSAFSGANVLT
TRBV5-5	NA	TRBJ2-3	ASSLRDLGRDTQY
TRBV11-3	NA	TRBJ2-1	ASSRGLARSSYNEQF
TRBV7-9	TRBD1	TRBJ2-3	ASSDRDSQQY
TRBV7-6	TRBD1	TRBJ2-7	ASSLGTGSLYEQY
TRBV5-1	TRBD1	TRBJ2-7	ASKLRTGQGTYEQY
TRBV11-3	NA	TRBJ2-7	ASSSQLGAEQY
TRBV19	TRBD1	TRBJ1-1	ASSIEEQGVYTEAF
TRBV4-3	TRBD1	TRBJ2-2	ASSQVQGFAGELF
TRBV5-3	TRBD1	TRBJ2-2	ARSYRGPSSGELF
TRBV2	TRBD1	TRBJ1-4	ASAPRQGEKLF
TRBV29-1	TRBD2	TRBJ2-5	SVGEGYQETQY
TRBV27	TRBD1	TRBJ1-2	ASSFSRTGGGYGYT
TRBV27	TRBD2	TRBJ2-3	ASSSGLGLAGTDTQY
TRBV7-9	NA	TRBJ1-2	ASTQNYGYT
TRBV20-1	NA	TRBJ2-7	SAPLAYEQY
TRBV7-2	NA	TRBJ2-7	ASRPSRDSGSYEQY
TRBV28	NA	TRBJ2-7	ASGDAYEQY
TRBV28	NA	TRBJ1-5	ASSGTEGLSNQPQH
TRBV18	NA	TRBJ1-2	ASATVGRYT
TRBV28	TRBD1	TRBJ1-2	ASSLFRGPYGYT
TRBV30	TRBD2	TRBJ2-5	AWSGRLAGARETQY
TRBV19	NA	TRBJ1-2	ASSSLGGVLYGYT
TRBV18	TRBD1	TRBJ1-1	ASSLEQGLGTEAF
TRBV5-6	NA	TRBJ2-7	ASNGERAIYEQY
TRBV7-2	NA	TRBJ2-5	ASSLEQGQTQY
TRBV30	TRBD1	TRBJ2-7	AWRRQGAYEQY
TRBV28	TRBD1	TRBJ1-4	ASSPGTGYGKLF
TRBV7-3	NA	TRBJ2-1	ASSLAESSYNEQF
TRBV10-2	NA	TRBJ2-1	ASSVRGIDEQF
TRBV25-1	NA	TRBJ2-3	ATRRGSGPITDTQY
TRBV18	NA	TRBJ1-5	ASSAGTLNQPQH
TRBV7-9	NA	TRBJ2-2	ASSAIRVLRTGELF
TRBV4-3	TRBD1	TRBJ2-2	ASSLSTGVGELF
TRBV4-3	NA	TRBJ2-7	ASSQTRGFEQY
TRBV5-8	NA	TRBJ1-5	ASSLAGPGSNQPQH